These 14 T cell receptor beta chains came from one sample sequenced in a study of cytomegalovirus exposure and HLA in healthy donors. The primer mix had 60 Vbeta and 13 Jbeta primers. Method: immunoSEQ multiplex PCR; TCRdb's copy keeps in-frame clones and lacks some. The sample lists 99,000 or so clones, 10% occurring once. The sample comprised PBMCs. The receptors originated from a man between 35 and 55 years old in good health and CMV-seropositive.

This clone occurred a few times. The V and J genes are TRBV7-3 and TRBJ2-5, with a possible D match to TRBD1 (5 bases). V gave up 6 bases and J gave up 5 bases, with 13 bases separating them. Germline values: CDR1 SGHTA, CDR2 FQGTGA. CDR3 length: 13 residues. CDR3 region: CASSSQAGETQYF. DNA for the CDR3: TGTGCCAGCAGTTCTCAGGCAGGGGAGACCCAGTACTTC.

V usage is TRBV6-1 and J usage is TRBJ2-5, with 10 bases aligning to TRBD2. The J call may be in error: the DNA end matches TRBJ2-7 better. Germline-derived CDR1 and CDR2 are MNHNS and SASEGT. The CDR3 spans 15 residues. DNA of the CDR3: TGTGCCAGCAGCCCGGGGCTAGCGGGAGACTACGAGCAGTACTTC. It codes for CASSPGLAGDYEQYF.

J is TRBJ2-3 and V is TRBV27; the D gene is possibly TRBD2 (5 bases). CDR3 length: 16 residues. V lost 11 bases to trimming and J lost 0 bases, with 21 bases between them. Per the germline V gene, CDR1 is MNHEY and CDR2 is SMNVEV (reference sequence). The CDR3 sequence is CAVKMGVGESTDTQYF. The DNA for the CDR3 is TGTGCCGTGAAAATGGGAGTTGGGGAGAGCACAGATACGCAGTATTTT.

This clone has more than one count but fewer than ten. Germline and junction disagree at one end, which may indicate a read error. V is TRBV15 and J is TRBJ2-1, with D tentatively TRBD1 (6 bases). The CDR3 is made up of 13 amino acids. Germline CDR1 LNHNV, CDR2 YYDKDF (reference sequence). The CDR3 coding sequence is TGTGCCACCAGCAGGGAAACAGGGTTTGAGGAGATCTTC. Translation: CATSRETGFEEIF. Drawing the rest from reference TRBV15 and TRBJ2-1, the complete variable domain is DAMVIQNPRYQVTQFGKPVTLSCSQTLNHNVMYWYQQKSSQAPKLLFHYYDKDFNNEADTPDNFQSRRPNTSFCFLDIRSPGLGDTAMYLCATSRETGFEEIFGPGTRLTVL.

This clone was seen more than once but under ten times. V is TRBV9 and J is TRBJ2-7; a weak D match, TRBD1 (6 bases). The V and J ends lost 4 bases and 0 bases respectively, with 20 bases between them. Germline assignment: CDR1 SGDLS and CDR2 YYNGEE. This CDR3 has 17 residues. The CDR3: CASSPPLQGSSSYEQYF. For the CDR3, the DNA is TGTGCCAGCAGCCCCCCCTTACAGGGATCTTCCTCCTACGAGCAGTACTTC.

About this clone itself: No conserved phenylalanine or tryptophan ends this CDR3, so it is likely a read error. The chain carries TRBV4-1 and TRBJ1-1; 8 bases align to TRBD1. The ends lost 3 bases at V and 5 bases at J; junction bases unmatched: 8. The germline V gene has CDR1 MGHRA and CDR2 YSYEKL. The CDR3 length is 15 residues. The CDR3 DNA follows: TGCGCCAGCAGCCAGGTCAAGACAGGGGAAACTGAAGCTTTCTTG. Translated: CASSQVKTGETEAFL.

The rearrangement uses TRBV5-1 and TRBJ2-1, with TRBD2 matching over 9 bases. There are 19 residues in the CDR3. V shed 4 bases and J 4 bases; nucleotides not matched to a gene: 18. CDR1 is SGHRS, CDR2 YFSETQ, per germline. The CDR3 bases are TGCGCCAGCAGCCTCGGCCTAGCGGGGACCGTGCCCAATTACAATGAGCAGTTCTTC. Residues: CASSLGLAGTVPNYNEQFF.

This clone has more than one count but fewer than ten. The genes are TRBV5-1 and TRBJ2-1; 9 bases match TRBD1. The CDR3 is 15 residues long. Trimming cost V 4 bases and J 4 bases; bases outside gene matches: 6. Germline CDR1 and CDR2: SGHRS and YFSETQ. The CDR3 is CASSEPGTGYNEQFF. Written as DNA, the CDR3 is TGCGCCAGCAGCGAGCCTGGGACAGGGTACAATGAGCAGTTCTTC.

The chain joins TRBV27 to TRBJ2-4; TRBD2 aligns across 14 bases. In germline, CDR1 is MNHEY, CDR2 SMNVEV (reference sequence). This CDR3 contains 15 residues. V lost 4 bases, J lost 9 bases, and 5 bases stayed unmatched. CDR3 amino acids: CASSSRLAGGRIQYF. DNA of the CDR3: TGTGCCAGCAGTTCAAGACTAGCGGGAGGGCGCATTCAGTACTTC.

This chain connects TRBV27 to TRBJ1-1; unclear D gene. Germline lookup yields CDR1 MNHEY and CDR2 SMNVEV (reference sequence). With 5 bases removed from V and 5 bases from J, the gap between germline ends came to 12 bases. The CDR3 runs 13 residues. The CDR3 loop is CASSLRLWTEAFF. CDR3 DNA sequence: TGTGCCAGCAGTCTACGCCTGTGGACTGAAGCTTTCTTT.

In its sample, this clone was seen a few times. The CDR3 loop is CASRESSGNTIYF. The DNA for the CDR3 is TGTGCCAGCAGGGAGAGCTCTGGAAACACCATATATTTT. The chain couples TRBV28 to TRBJ1-3; D is unresolved. CDR3 length equals 13 residues. Germline V gene sequence: CDR1 MDHEN, CDR2 SYDVKM. V lost 6 bases and J lost 0, with 6 bases in between.

Notes on this clone: In the same sample, other DNA sequences code for this CDR3. The CDR3 DNA follows: TGTGCCAGCAGTGACGCCGATTCACCCCGGACTAGTAGATACGAGCAGTACTTC. Protein sequence: CASSDADSPRTSRYEQYF. The chain recombines TRBV6-4 with TRBJ2-7; TRBD2 agrees at 7 bases. V dropped 2 bases and J dropped 4; count of bases not matched to a gene: 17. The CDR3 contains 18 residues. Germline V gives CDR1 MRHNA, CDR2 SNTAGT.

This clone came up a few times. The rearrangement uses TRBV28 and TRBJ2-6; D may be TRBD2 (5 bases). In germline, CDR1 is MDHEN, CDR2 SYDVKM. The length of the CDR3 is 16 residues. Trimming took 5 bases from V and 0 from J, leaving 11 bases between them. This chain's CDR3 is CASSRPGISGANVLTF. CDR3 DNA: TGTGCCAGCAGTCGCCCCGGGATCTCTGGGGCCAACGTCCTGACTTTC.

This clone occurred a few times. CDR3 sequence reads: CASSLSSGSYNEQFF. CDR3 in DNA: TGCGCCAGCAGCCTTAGTAGCGGGTCCTACAATGAGCAGTTCTTC. The V gene is TRBV4-1, the J gene TRBJ2-1; 7 bases are shared with TRBD2. CDR3 size: 15 residues. CDR1 is MGHRA, CDR2 YSYEKL, per germline. The V segment lost 4 bases and the J segment 1 base; nucleotides outside the gene matches: 4.